One and the same sample provided the 3 T cell receptor beta chains below, sequenced in a study of cytomegalovirus exposure and HLA in healthy donors. TCRdb's copy holds only in-frame clones and misses some; the assay was immunoSEQ multiplex PCR. The sample has some 98,000 clones; roughly nine tenths are singletons. The sample was PBMCs. These receptors all stem from a man between 18 and 35 years old in good health and CMV-seropositive.

Here the CDR3 DNA reads TGTGCCATCAAGCGAGCACAGGGTATCGACGAGCAGTACTTC. Amino acid sequence: CAIKRAQGIDEQYF. The chain recombines TRBV10-3 with TRBJ2-7, with a tentative D call TRBD1 (6 bases). Germline CDR1 is ENHRY and CDR2 is SYGVKD. CDR3 size: 14 residues. V lost 7 bases, J lost 5 bases, and 18 bases lay in between.

The chain uses TRBV7-2 and TRBJ1-5; no firm D call. The CDR3 runs to 13 residues. From germline, CDR1 is SGHTA and CDR2 FQGNSA. The V end was cut by 4 bases, the J end by 3 bases, with 7 bases between. The CDR3 DNA is TGTGCCAGCAGCTCCCGGGACAATCAGCCCCAGCATTTT. Translated, it gives CASSSRDNQPQHF.

This sequence joins TRBV5-1 and TRBJ2-7; 8 bases are shared with TRBD1. Trimming at V came to 3 bases and at J to 6 bases, leaving 8 bases not matched to a gene. From germline, CDR1 is SGHRS and CDR2 YFSETQ. The CDR3 contains 14 residues. CDR3 amino acids: CASSSGQEGLEQYF. DNA of the CDR3: TGCGCCAGCAGCTCGGGACAGGAAGGGCTCGAGCAGTACTTC.